This TCR beta chain was sequenced for a study of blood T cell repertoires in COVID-19. About the study: Specimens from acute and convalescent COVID-19 originated in the United States, Italy and Spain. PBMCs, B-cell-depleted T cells, or T cells were the source of the cDNA or gDNA that made up the material.

This clone is labeled medium-sized. The germline V gene encodes CDR1 DFQATT and CDR2 SNEGSKA (reference sequence). Deletions cut 5 bases from V and 8 bases from J, with 10 bases between. The CDR3 covers 11 residues. The data were produced by immunoSEQ multiplex PCR, yet TCRdb's version contains in-frame clones alone and is incomplete. The sample contains more than 90,000 clones, 81% of which appear only once. This receptor was obtained from a man in his fifties or sixties with acute or convalescent COVID-19. The specimen was peripheral blood. The rearrangement links TRBV20-1 to TRBJ2-1; no clear D gene. The CDR3 spells CSAPLGDEQFF. The CDR3 DNA follows: TGCAGTGCTCCCCTCGGAGATGAGCAGTTCTTC.